These 21 T cell receptor beta chains were all obtained from the same sample, sequenced in a study of beta chain features in type 1 diabetes. Since all of the isolated RNA was reverse transcribed, expressed TCRB transcripts were what got sequenced. Data came from immunoSEQ multiplex PCR; TCRdb stores just in-frame clones and leaves some out. The table records hundreds of thousands of clones, 15% to 18% of them present only once. Sequenced sample: naive CD4+ T cells from blood. Receptor source: a young man in good health.

The chain recombines TRBV4-1 with TRBJ2-6; either TRBD1 or TRBD2 may fit D (5 bases each). Germline V lookup: CDR1 MGHRA, CDR2 YSYEKL. V lost 8 bases, J lost 0 bases, and 14 bases lay in between. The CDR3 contains 16 residues. CDR3 protein: CASGEGRASGANVLTF. CDR3 nucleotide sequence: TGCGCCAGCGGCGAGGGCAGGGCCTCTGGGGCCAACGTCCTGACTTTC.

This clone has a handful of counts. This rearrangement joins TRBV10-1 to TRBJ1-5, with D possibly being TRBD1 (5 bases). From germline, CDR1 is WNHNN and CDR2 SYGVQD (reference sequence). V lost 8 bases and J 3 bases, leaving 20 bases between the germline ends. The CDR3 sequence is 16 residues long. CDR3: CASSLEGDSDNQPQHF. The CDR3 DNA reads as TGCGCCAGCTCTCTAGAAGGGGATAGTGACAATCAGCCCCAGCATTTT.

V and J are TRBV5-1 and TRBJ2-1; D might be TRBD2 (7 bases). The CDR3 length is 15 residues. Trimming shortened V by 6 bases and J by 9 bases, and 22 bases separated the two germline ends. Germline assignment: CDR1 SGHRS and CDR2 YFSETQ. The CDR3 sequence: CASTRGGARNSEQFF. The CDR3 DNA sequence: TGCGCCAGCACCCGAGGGGGGGCTCGTAATAGTGAGCAGTTCTTC.

V usage is TRBV19 and J usage is TRBJ1-1; TRBD1 agrees at 8 bases. The CDR3 has 15 amino acids. Per the germline V gene, CDR1 is LNHDA and CDR2 is SQIVND (reference sequence). Trimming cost V 5 bases and J 6 bases; bases outside gene matches: 11. The CDR3 spells CASSPRQGRGPEAFF. In DNA, the CDR3 is TGTGCCAGTAGTCCGCGACAGGGGAGGGGCCCTGAAGCTTTCTTT.

The rearrangement joins TRBV6-5 to TRBJ1-1; D gene uncertain. The CDR3 length is 13 residues. V was pared by 6 bases and J by 4 bases, with 12 bases between. The germline V gene encodes CDR1 MNHEY and CDR2 SVGAGI. The CDR3 reads CASRRRGGTEAFF. The CDR3 DNA reads as TGTGCCAGCAGGCGTCGGGGAGGCACTGAAGCTTTCTTT.

This clone was picked up a small number of times. V is TRBV7-9 and J is TRBJ2-1; D gene ambiguous. V was pared by 1 base and J by 3 bases, with 19 bases between. CDR3 length: 18 amino acids. The germline V gene has CDR1 SEHNR and CDR2 FQNEAQ (reference sequence). CDR3 loop: CASSLGALISQRYNEQFF. In nucleotides, the CDR3 is TGTGCCAGCAGCTTAGGGGCATTAATAAGCCAGCGCTACAATGAGCAGTTCTTC.

This clone was counted a few times. The chain joins TRBV7-9 to TRBJ2-3, with unresolved D. The CDR3 length is 12 residues. Between the trimmed V and J ends, which lost 0 bases and 9 bases, there was a span of 7 bases. Germline-derived CDR1 and CDR2 are SEHNR and FQNEAQ (reference sequence). The chain's CDR3 is CASSLAHETQYF. In DNA, the CDR3 is TGTGCCAGCAGCTTAGCGCACGAGACGCAGTATTTT.

The chain is built from TRBV25-1 and TRBJ1-2; unclear D gene. CDR3 length equals 16 residues. Trimming took off 5 bases at V and 7 bases at J, with 23 bases between the two ends. The germline CDR1 and CDR2 sequences are MGHDK and SYGVNS. The CDR3 bases are TGTGCCAGCAGTTCCGCCTCCGGGCAACATGTCGGTGGCTACACCTTC. Translating it yields CASSSASGQHVGGYTF.

A few counts support this clone. The chain has TRBV11-1 and TRBJ2-3; tentatively, D is TRBD1 (6 bases). The germline V and J ends were trimmed by 1 base and 4 bases, with 9 bases remaining between them. The CDR3 has 14 amino acids. In germline, CDR1 is SGHAT, CDR2 FQDESV (reference sequence). CDR3 sequence (DNA): TGTGCCAGCAGCTTAGGCCAGGGGCCAGATACGCAGTATTTT. Its translation is CASSLGQGPDTQYF.

The genes are TRBV28 and TRBJ2-7, with D possibly called TRBD1 or TRBD2 (5 bases each). Germline values: CDR1 MDHEN, CDR2 SYDVKM. This CDR3 spans 15 amino acids. V was cut by 7 bases and J by 2 bases, with 18 bases left in between. Here the CDR3 reads CASNPLIPGPYEQYF. CDR3 nucleotide sequence: TGTGCCAGCAACCCGTTGATCCCGGGGCCCTACGAGCAGTACTTC.

A few counts support this clone. The chain recombines TRBV15 with TRBJ2-7; D not certain. This CDR3 region has 14 residues. Looked up from germline, CDR1 is LNHNV and CDR2 is YYDKDF (reference sequence). V shed 0 bases and J shed 7 bases, with 13 bases lying between them. The CDR3 coding sequence is TGTGCCACCAGCAGAGACCAACAGAGCCTGGAGCAGTACTTC. Its translation is CATSRDQQSLEQYF.

This sequence joins TRBV5-4 and TRBJ2-4, with D maybe TRBD2 (6 bases). This CDR3 has 17 amino acids. Germline V CDR1 and CDR2: SGHNT, YYREEE (reference sequence). V dropped 1 base and J dropped 6 bases, with 20 bases sitting between them. CDR3 DNA sequence: TGTGCCAGCAGCTTGTTGGTGGGGCCGGCTAGCGCAAACATTCAGTACTTC. Its protein is CASSLLVGPASANIQYF.

CDR3 protein: CSVQKHSYEQYF. CDR3 bases: TGCAGCGTCCAAAAGCATTCCTACGAGCAGTACTTC. The chain uses TRBV29-1 and TRBJ2-5, with D uncertain. The J call is in doubt because the DNA end fits TRBJ2-7 better. This CDR3 contains 12 residues. Germline CDR1 reads SQVTM; CDR2 reads ANQGSEA.

The rearrangement links TRBV7-9 to TRBJ2-3; D is perhaps TRBD2 (6 bases). The germline V gene has CDR1 SEHNR and CDR2 FQNEAQ (reference sequence). The CDR3 is 15 amino acids. V was shortened by 5 bases and J by 2 bases, with 14 bases between the two germline ends. The CDR3 protein is CASSPVAATTDTQYF. Here the CDR3 DNA reads TGTGCCAGCAGCCCCGTAGCGGCCACCACAGATACGCAGTATTTT.

This clone was seen a few times. The V and J genes are TRBV23-1 and TRBJ2-7; D unclear. TRBV23-1 is known as an ORF, though its function is uncertain. The CDR3 is made up of 18 amino acids. Trimming left V 0 bases short and J 0 bases short, with 18 bases between. CDR3 sequence: CASSQSSSRAVLSYEQYF. Here the CDR3 DNA reads TGCGCCAGCAGTCAATCCTCCAGTCGGGCAGTACTCTCCTACGAGCAGTACTTC.

The chain carries TRBV7-3 and TRBJ2-5, with TRBD2 matching 8 bases. J was trimmed by 5 bases and V by 2 bases; bases with no gene match: 10. The germline gives CDR1 SGHTA, CDR2 FQGTGA. The CDR3 contains 16 residues. The CDR3 nucleotides are TGTGCCAGCAGCTTAGATGCGGCGGGAGGTGGGGAGACCCAGTACTTC. Protein sequence: CASSLDAAGGGETQYF. Variable domain in full (rest from reference TRBV7-3 and TRBJ2-5): GAGVSQTPSNKVTEKGKYVELRCDPISGHTALYWYRQSLGQGPEFLIYFQGTGAADDSGLPNDRFFAVRPEGSVSTLKIQRTERGDSAVYLCASSLDAAGGGETQYFGPGTRLLVL.

This clone was detected only a few times. The genes are TRBV7-2 and TRBJ2-3; no clear D gene. V was shortened by 9 bases and J by 5 bases, with 12 bases between the two germline ends. Germline lookup yields CDR1 SGHTA and CDR2 FQGNSA. The length of the CDR3 is 12 residues. The CDR3 bases are TGTGCCAGGGGTAGGAAGAGAGATACGCAGTATTTT. Its protein is CARGRKRDTQYF.

The CDR3 spells CASSQEQGTYNEQFF. The CDR3 DNA reads as TGCGCCAGCAGCCAAGAACAGGGGACCTACAATGAGCAGTTCTTC. The chain has TRBV4-3 and TRBJ2-1, with 7 bases identical to TRBD1. The germline gives CDR1 LGHNA, CDR2 YSLEER. Trimming removed 0 bases from V and 2 bases from J; junction bases left unmatched: 1. This CDR3 is built from 15 residues.

V gene TRBV19 combines with J gene TRBJ1-6; perhaps TRBD1 as D (5 bases). Trimming took 5 bases from V and 8 from J, leaving 19 bases between them. The CDR3 contains 16 residues. Looked up from germline, CDR1 is LNHDA and CDR2 is SQIVND (reference sequence). CDR3 in amino acids: CASSLLWAGRDSPLHF. The CDR3, as DNA: TGTGCCAGTAGTTTGCTTTGGGCAGGGAGGGATTCACCCCTCCACTTT.

This clone was recorded a few times. The chain recombines TRBV7-3 with TRBJ2-7; TRBD1 aligns across 8 bases. Germline CDR1 is SGHTA and CDR2 is FQGTGA. CDR3 length equals 15 residues. J lost 2 bases, V lost 5 bases, and 8 bases had no gene match. DNA of the CDR3: TGTGCCAGCAGCCCCCAGGGGGCGACCCCCTACGAGCAGTACTTC. It yields the protein CASSPQGATPYEQYF.

As for this clone: Other DNA sequences in this sample translate to the same CDR3. The chain links TRBV11-2 to TRBJ1-1, with D hard to call. From germline, CDR1 is SGHAT and CDR2 FQNNGV. CDR3 length: 12 residues. V was trimmed by 2 bases and J by 1 base, leaving 2 bases between them. The CDR3 sequence: CASSLKNTEAFF. In nucleotides, the CDR3 is TGTGCCAGCAGCTTAAAGAACACTGAAGCTTTCTTT. Variable domain in full (rest from reference TRBV11-2 and TRBJ1-1): EAGVAQSPRYKIIEKRQSVAFWCNPISGHATLYWYQQILGQGPKLLIQFQNNGVVDDSQLPKDRFSAERLKGVDSTLKIQPAKLEDSAVYLCASSLKNTEAFFGQGTRLTVV.